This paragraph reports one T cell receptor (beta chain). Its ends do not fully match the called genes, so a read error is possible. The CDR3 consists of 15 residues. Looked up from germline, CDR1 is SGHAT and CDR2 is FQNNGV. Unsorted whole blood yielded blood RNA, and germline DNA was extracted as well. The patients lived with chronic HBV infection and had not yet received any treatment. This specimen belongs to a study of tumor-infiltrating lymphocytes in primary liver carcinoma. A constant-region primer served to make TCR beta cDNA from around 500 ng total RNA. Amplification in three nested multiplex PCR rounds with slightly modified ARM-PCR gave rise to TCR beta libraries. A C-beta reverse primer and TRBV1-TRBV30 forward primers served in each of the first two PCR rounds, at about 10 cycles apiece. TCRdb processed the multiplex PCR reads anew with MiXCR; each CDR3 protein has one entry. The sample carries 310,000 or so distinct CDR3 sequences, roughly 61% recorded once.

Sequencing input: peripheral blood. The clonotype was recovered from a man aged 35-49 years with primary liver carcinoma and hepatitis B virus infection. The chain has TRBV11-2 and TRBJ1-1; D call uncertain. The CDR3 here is CASSLGLRLNTEAFF. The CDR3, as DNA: TGCGCCAGCAGCTTAGGATTACGGTTGAACACTGAAGCTTTCTTT.